A single sample is the source of the 3 T cell receptor beta chains below, sequenced in a study of technical replicates of blood from a handful of donors. The table came from immunoSEQ multiplex PCR; TCRdb's copy has only in-frame clones and leaves some out. The data hold more than 55,000 clones, with 92% observed a single time. Sequencing used T cells isolated from PBMCs. The receptors were gathered from a human donor in good health.

The rearrangement uses TRBV30 and TRBJ2-1; 9 bases are a match to TRBD1. Per the germline V gene, CDR1 is GTSNPN and CDR2 is SVGIG (reference sequence). J was trimmed by 2 bases and V by 4 bases; bases with no gene match: 3. CDR3 size: 14 residues. The CDR3 nucleotides read TGTGCCTGGAATCGGGACAGGGCCTACAATGAGCAGTTCTTC. It translates to CAWNRDRAYNEQFF.

The V and J genes are TRBV14 and TRBJ1-3, with D possibly matching TRBD1 (6 bases). V lost 3 bases and J lost 3, with 12 bases in between. CDR3 size: 15 residues. Germline V gene lookup returns CDR1 SGHDN and CDR2 FVKESK. CDR3 in DNA: TGTGCCAGCAGCCACCTCGGGGGGCTTGGAAACACCATATATTTT. It translates to CASSHLGGLGNTIYF.

This clone turned up a few times. The J gene is TRBJ1-1, the V gene TRBV18; D is uncertain. This CDR3 comprises 15 residues. Trimming took 1 base from V and 0 from J, leaving 9 bases between them. From germline, CDR1 is KGHSH and CDR2 LQKENI. CDR3 coding DNA: TGTGCCAGCTCACCACTGGTAGCCATGAACACTGAAGCTTTCTTT. Translation: CASSPLVAMNTEAFF.